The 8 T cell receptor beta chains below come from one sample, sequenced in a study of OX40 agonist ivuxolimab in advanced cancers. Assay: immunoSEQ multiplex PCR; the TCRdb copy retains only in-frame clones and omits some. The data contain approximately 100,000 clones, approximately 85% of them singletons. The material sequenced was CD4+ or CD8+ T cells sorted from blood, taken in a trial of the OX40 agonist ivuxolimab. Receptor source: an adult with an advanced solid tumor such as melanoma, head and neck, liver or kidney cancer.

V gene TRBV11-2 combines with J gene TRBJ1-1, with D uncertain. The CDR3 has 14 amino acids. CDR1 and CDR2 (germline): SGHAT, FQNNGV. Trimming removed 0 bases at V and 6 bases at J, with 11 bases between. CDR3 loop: CASSLDLPVPEAFF. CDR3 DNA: TGTGCCAGCAGCTTAGACCTGCCCGTGCCTGAAGCTTTCTTT.

The CDR3 nucleotides read TGTGCCAGCAGCTTAGGAGCCCCAGCGGCCGGAAACACCATATATTTT. As protein: CASSLGAPAAGNTIYF. The rearrangement links TRBV7-3 to TRBJ1-3; D gene uncertain. Looked up from germline, CDR1 is SGHTA and CDR2 is FQGTGA. V was shortened by 2 bases and J by 4 bases, with 15 bases between the two germline ends. The CDR3 runs 16 residues.

In DNA, the CDR3 is TGTGCCAGCAGTGACGTGGTCTGGAATGAGCAGTTCTTC. As protein: CASSDVVWNEQFF. The genes are TRBV6-4 and TRBJ2-1; D ambiguous. Germline lookup yields CDR1 MRHNA and CDR2 SNTAGT. The CDR3 is 13 amino acids. The V end was cut by 2 bases, the J end by 7 bases, with 9 bases between.

The CDR3 reads CASSLRDWETEQYF. The CDR3 nucleotides are TGCGCCAGCAGCCTACGGGACTGGGAGACCGAGCAGTACTTC. The chain links TRBV4-1 to TRBJ2-7; D is possibly TRBD2 (6 bases). The germline V gene has CDR1 MGHRA and CDR2 YSYEKL. V was shortened by 4 bases and J by 6 bases, with 16 bases between the two germline ends. The length of the CDR3 is 14 residues.

The CDR3 sequence: CSVEVQGVHNEQFF. The CDR3 nucleotides are TGCAGCGTTGAAGTACAGGGGGTCCACAATGAGCAGTTCTTC. J is TRBJ2-1 and V is TRBV29-1, with 8 bases aligning to TRBD1. Per germline, CDR1 SQVTM and CDR2 ANQGSEA. The CDR3 runs to 14 residues. V shed 1 base, J shed 5 bases, and the junction held 4 bases outside the gene matches.

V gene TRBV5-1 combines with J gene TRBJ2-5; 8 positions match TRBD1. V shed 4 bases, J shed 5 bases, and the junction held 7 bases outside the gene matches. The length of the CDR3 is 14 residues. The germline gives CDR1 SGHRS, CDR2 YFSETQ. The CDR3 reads CASSPSGGWETQYF. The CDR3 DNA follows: TGCGCCAGCAGCCCTTCAGGGGGCTGGGAGACCCAGTACTTC.

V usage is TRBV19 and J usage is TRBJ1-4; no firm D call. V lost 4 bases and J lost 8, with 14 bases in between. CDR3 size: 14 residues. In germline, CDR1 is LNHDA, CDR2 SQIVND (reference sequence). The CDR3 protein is CASSKPGAREKLFF. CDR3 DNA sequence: TGTGCCAGTAGTAAACCGGGAGCGCGGGAAAAACTGTTTTTT.

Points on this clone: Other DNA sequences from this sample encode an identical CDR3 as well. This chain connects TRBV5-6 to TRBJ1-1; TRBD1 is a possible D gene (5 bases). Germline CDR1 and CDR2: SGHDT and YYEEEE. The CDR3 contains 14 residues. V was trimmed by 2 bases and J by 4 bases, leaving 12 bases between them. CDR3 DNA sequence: TGTGCCAGCAGCTTAGTTTGGGGGGGCACTGAAGCTTTCTTT. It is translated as CASSLVWGGTEAFF.